This T cell receptor beta chain was sequenced in a study of regulatory T cells in long-lasting Graves disease. Findings and caveats of the study: Persistent disease favored TRBV28, TRBJ1-2 and TRBJ2-5. Reduced TCR diversity was observed in persistent Graves' patients versus newly diagnosed patients.

The TCR beta library used iRepertoire HTBI primers with Arm-PCR amplification of CDR3. A single record per CDR3 protein comes from TCRdb applying MiXCR to the multiplex PCR reads. In the table there are 500,000 or so distinct CDR3 sequences, approximately 16% of which are singletons. Germline-derived CDR1 and CDR2 are SGHRS and YFSETQ. The V and J ends lost 4 bases and 7 bases respectively, with 8 bases between them. This CDR3 is built from 12 residues. With regard to this clonotype: Its antigen is unidentified.

The time point denotes: newly diagnosed GD, antithyroid drugs for less than 3 months. With RNA extracted from PBMCs as input, the TCR library was made. With EDTA tubes as the receptacles, approximately 10 milliliters of peripheral blood were drawn. These sequences were also reported in another study, on T cells in Graves' hyperthyroidism and ophthalmopathy. That study adds: HTBI primers were the set used in a first-round RT-PCR of the TCR CDR3.

J is TRBJ2-2 and V is TRBV5-1, with D unclear. The sequence was obtained from a woman aged 35-65 years with Graves disease. The sequencing here drew on peripheral blood mononuclear cells (PBMCs), taken at new diagnosis, from a patient treated with antithyroid drugs. CDR3: CASSRVGGELFF. The CDR3 region has the DNA TGCGCCAGCAGCAGGGTCGGCGGGGAGCTGTTTTTT.